What follows is one TCR beta chain and its context. What it binds is not known. Findings and limits, study-wide: Tumor Tregs overlapped most with tumor, then blood, naive CD4+ cells. Larger-cohort validation covered only one TCR beta V-J rearrangement. Tumor memory CD4+ T cell TCR gene usage clustered with blood and lymph node memory CD4+ cells and lymph node naive CD4+ cells.

Germline V gene sequence: CDR1 SGHRS, CDR2 YFSETQ. This CDR3 has 13 residues. The germline V and J ends were trimmed by 0 bases and 5 bases, with 8 bases remaining between them. Tregs were sorted as CD4+CD25+CD127-/low cells. After constant-region reverse-primer amplification, full-length variable regions underwent semi-nested PCR with Nested Universal Primer A. TCRdb processed the 5' RACE reads anew with MiXCR; each CDR3 protein has one entry. The table has about 9,100 distinct CDR3 sequences, 13% to 15% seen once; the top ten hold 3% to 4%. The TCR sequence derives from a female donor with breast cancer. The sample was Tregs sorted from blood. The chain is built from TRBV5-1 and TRBJ2-5; D gene ambiguous. CDR3 sequence: CASSLARRETQYF. CDR3 nucleotide sequence: TGCGCCAGCAGCTTGGCCAGGCGTGAGACCCAGTACTTC. Drawing the rest from reference TRBV5-1 and TRBJ2-5, the complete variable domain is KAGVTQTPRYLIKTRGQQVTLSCSPISGHRSVSWYQQTPGQGLQFLFEYFSETQRNKGNFPGRFSGRQFSNSRSEMNVSTLELGDSALYLCASSLARRETQYFGPGTRLLVL.